These T cell receptor beta chains were read from a single sample in a study of blood T cell repertoires in COVID-19. Assay: immunoSEQ multiplex PCR; the TCRdb copy retains only in-frame clones and omits some. The table records 150,000 or so clones, about 89% of them present only once. Sequenced input: peripheral blood. Receptor source: a man aged 55 to 70 with active or convalescent COVID-19. Each CDR3 is given with its conserved first and last residue. A D gene is named only where the DNA matches it firmly. Clone size is stated in some rows and not others, as once, few, many or a class when expanded.

cdr3_length,clone_size,v_call,j_call,d_call,cdr3_nt,cdr3_aa
14,.,TRBV11-2,TRBJ2-4,TRBD2,TGTGCCAGCAGCTTACCCGGGACTAGTGACATTCAGTACTTC,CASSLPGTSDIQYF
15,once,TRBV28,TRBJ2-7,.,TGTGCCAGCAGTTCTGCGGGAAGTTTGGCCTACGAGCAGTACTTC,CASSSAGSLAYEQYF
15,.,TRBV2,TRBJ2-5,TRBD1,TGTGCCAGCAGTCTAGAGGGACAGGGAAGAGAGACCCAGTACTTC,CASSLEGQGRETQYF
14,.,TRBV18,TRBJ1-1,TRBD1,TGTGCCAGCTCAATATCGGGACAGGGAACTGAAGCTTTCTTT,CASSISGQGTEAFF
17,.,TRBV28,TRBJ1-1,.,TGTGCCAGCAGCGCACCAAGGAAATCAGCGGTGAACACTGAAGCTTTCTTT,CASSAPRKSAVNTEAFF
19,.,TRBV12-1,TRBJ2-6,.,TGTGCCAGCAGGTGCGGCGGGTGCCCCTACCTTTCTGGGGCCAACGTCCTGACTTTC,CASRCGGCPYLSGANVLTF
15,.,TRBV28,TRBJ1-2,TRBD1,TGTGCCAGCAGTGTTCCCAGGGGGCGCGACTATGGCTACACCTTC,CASSVPRGRDYGYTF
15,.,TRBV20-1,TRBJ2-1,.,TGCAGTGCTAGTGAAAACAGGGTGCACTTTATGGGGCAGTTCTTC,CSASENRVHFMGQFF
14,.,TRBV19,TRBJ1-5,.,TGTGCCAGTAGACAGGGTTTGGTCAATCAGCCCCAGCATTTT,CASRQGLVNQPQHF
14,once,TRBV7-2,TRBJ1-2,.,TGTGCCAGCAGCCCGCTGGGACGGGGGTTTGGCTACACCTTC,CASSPLGRGFGYTF
18,few,TRBV10-2,TRBJ2-7,.,TGCGCCAGCAGTGACTTCCCACTTCAGGGACTTTGGGCCCTCGAGCAGTACTTC,CASSDFPLQGLWALEQYF
15,.,TRBV5-1,TRBJ1-2,TRBD1,TGCGCCAGCAGCTTGTCGGCGGGACAGGACTATGGCTACACCTTC,CASSLSAGQDYGYTF
14,.,TRBV2,TRBJ1-4,.,TGTGCCAGCAACCCGGGCAGGGGTAATGAAAAACTGTTTTTT,CASNPGRGNEKLFF
12,few,TRBV6-4,TRBJ1-2,.,TGTGCCACCCCCGGGGGTGATGACGGCTACACCTTC,CATPGGDDGYTF
13,.,TRBV29-1,TRBJ1-2,TRBD1,TGCAGCGCTGGGGACAGGGTTGACTATGGCTACACCTTC,CSAGDRVDYGYTF
15,.,TRBV7-2,TRBJ2-3,TRBD2,TGTGCCAGCAGCTTAGCGACTAGCGGGGGGGGTACGCAGTATTTT,CASSLATSGGGTQYF
14,.,TRBV6-5,TRBJ1-2,TRBD1,TGTGCCAGCAGCTCAGGGGGCGGCAACTATGGCTACACCTTC,CASSSGGGNYGYTF
16,.,TRBV9,TRBJ2-1,TRBD1,TGTGCCAGCAGCACTAACCGGGACAGGGCTCACAATGAGCAGTTCTTC,CASSTNRDRAHNEQFF
12,.,TRBV28,TRBJ1-2,.,TGTGCCAGCAGTCCAGGGCGCTATGGCTACACCTTC,CASSPGRYGYTF
12,.,TRBV29-1,TRBJ1-5,.,TGCAGCGTTAAATCCGGGAATCAGCCCCAGCATTTT,CSVKSGNQPQHF
16,.,TRBV9,TRBJ1-2,.,TGTGCCAGCAGCGCGGGAGAGGGCCGATTGGGCTATGGCTACACCTTC,CASSAGEGRLGYGYTF
15,few,TRBV2,TRBJ1-5,.,TGTGCCAGCTCAGTCGGCCAGCAGGGGAATCAGCCCCAGCATTTT,CASSVGQQGNQPQHF
14,.,TRBV19,TRBJ2-5,TRBD1,TGTGCCAGTAGTATAACACAGGGGAAAGAGACCCAGTACTTC,CASSITQGKETQYF
17,.,TRBV10-3,TRBJ2-4,TRBD1,TGTGCCGGGCGGACAGGGGCCCAACGGTCAGCCAAAAACATTCAGTACTTC,CAGRTGAQRSAKNIQYF
14,.,TRBV3-1/TRBV3-2,TRBJ2-3,.,TGTGCCAGCAGCCAACAGACTAGCACAGATACGCAGTATTTT,CASSQQTSTDTQYF
14,few,TRBV6-2/TRBV6-3,TRBJ1-5,.,TGTGCCAGCAGCCTGACAGTGGGCAGTCAGCCCCAGCATTTT,CASSLTVGSQPQHF
19,.,TRBV4-1,TRBJ2-7,TRBD1,TGCGCCAGCAGCCCATCCCTCGGACAGGGGGTTGGCGACGCCTACGAGCAGTACTTC,CASSPSLGQGVGDAYEQYF
14,.,TRBV18,TRBJ2-2,.,TGTGCCAGCTCACCACCATCCGGGTTGGAGGAGCTGTTTTTT,CASSPPSGLEELFF
13,.,TRBV7-9,TRBJ1-6,.,TGTGCCAGCAGCTTAGAACGGGGGTCACCCCTCCACTTT,CASSLERGSPLHF
15,.,TRBV7-6,TRBJ1-1,TRBD1,TGTGCCAGCAGCGCCCAGACAGGGCAGAACACTGAAGCTTTCTTT,CASSAQTGQNTEAFF
15,.,TRBV4-3,TRBJ1-2,TRBD1,TGCGCCAGCAGCCCTGGACAGGGGGCTAACTATGGCTACACCTTC,CASSPGQGANYGYTF
16,.,TRBV13,TRBJ2-3,TRBD2,TGTGCCAGCCGTTACAGCGCCGCGGGGGGCACAGATACGCAGTATTTT,CASRYSAAGGTDTQYF
14,.,TRBV19,TRBJ2-1,TRBD1,TGTGCCAGTATCCCGGGACAGGGTTACAATGAGCAGTTCTTC,CASIPGQGYNEQFF
14,.,TRBV5-1,TRBJ2-5,TRBD1,TGCGCCAGCAGGGGACAGGGGGCTTCGGAGACCCAGTACTTC,CASRGQGASETQYF
20,.,TRBV4-2,TRBJ2-1,TRBD2,TGTGCCAGCAGGCAAGAGCCCCTACCGGGACTAGCGGGAGAGGGTGGGGAGCAGTTCTTC,CASRQEPLPGLAGEGGEQFF
15,.,TRBV5-1,TRBJ2-3,TRBD1,TGCGCCAGCAGCGGGGGACAGACATCCACAGATACGCAGTATTTT,CASSGGQTSTDTQYF
19,.,TRBV4-2,TRBJ2-1,TRBD2,TGTGCCAGCAGCCTGAGCGGGACTAGCGGGACTATCGCCTACAATGAGCAGTTCTTC,CASSLSGTSGTIAYNEQFF
12,.,TRBV6-5,TRBJ1-2,.,TGTGCCAGCAGTAACAGGGCGTATGGCTACACCTTC,CASSNRAYGYTF
13,.,TRBV7-3,TRBJ2-5,.,TGTGCCAGCAGCTTACAGGCCCAAGAGACCCAGTACTTC,CASSLQAQETQYF
16,.,TRBV5-4,TRBJ1-1,TRBD1,TGTGCCAGCAGGGAGACCGGGACAGGGTGGAACACTGAAGCTTTCTTT,CASRETGTGWNTEAFF
12,.,TRBV30,TRBJ2-5,.,TGTGCCTGGAGAGGGGTAGGAGAGACCCAGTACTTC,CAWRGVGETQYF
16,.,TRBV6-5,TRBJ1-3,.,TGTGCCAGCAGTTACTCACAGCAAGTCTCTGGAAACACCATATATTTT,CASSYSQQVSGNTIYF
12,.,TRBV4-2,TRBJ2-3,.,TGTGCCAGCAGCCAAGATCAAGATACGCAGTATTTT,CASSQDQDTQYF
12,.,TRBV2,TRBJ2-3,.,TGTGCCAGCACCCCCCAGGGGGGTACGCAGTATTTT,CASTPQGGTQYF
14,once,TRBV20-1,TRBJ2-1,TRBD1,TGCAGTGCTAGTACAGGGGGCGCCCCTAATGAGCAGTTCTTC,CSASTGGAPNEQFF
16,.,TRBV4-3,TRBJ2-2,.,TGCGCCAGCAGCCATGGTCCAGGGGTCGGAACCGGGGAGCTGTTTTTT,CASSHGPGVGTGELFF
14,.,TRBV7-2,TRBJ1-5,TRBD1,TGTGCCAGCAGCTTAAGGACAGGGGATCAGCCCCAGCATTTT,CASSLRTGDQPQHF
13,.,TRBV5-5,TRBJ2-5,TRBD1,TGTGCCAGCAGCTGGACAGGGCAAGAGACCCAGTACTTC,CASSWTGQETQYF
15,.,TRBV28,TRBJ2-7,TRBD1,TGTGCCAGCAGTTCTCCGGGACAGGGGAAGGACGAGCAGTACTTC,CASSSPGQGKDEQYF
14,.,TRBV28,TRBJ1-3,.,TGTGCCACCCGGAACCAGGGATCTGGAAACACCATATATTTT,CATRNQGSGNTIYF
14,.,TRBV7-2,TRBJ2-3,.,TGTGCCAGCAGCCTCCCCCTTTCCACAGATACGCAGTATTTT,CASSLPLSTDTQYF